This TCR beta chain was recovered during a study of beta chain features in type 1 diabetes. There are a few counts of this clone. Germline V CDR1 and CDR2: MNHNS, SASEGT. Between the trimmed V and J ends, which lost 0 bases and 4 bases, there was a span of 7 bases. This CDR3 has 14 amino acids. Sequencing targeted expressed TCRB transcripts, as all isolated RNA had been reverse transcribed. Repertoires were generated with immunoSEQ multiplex PCR, while TCRdb's copy carries only in-frame clones and drops some. The sample consists of over 120,000 clones, roughly a tenth of them appearing once. The V call is TRBV6-1, the J call TRBJ1-5, with D unclear. Sequencing was carried out using central memory CD4+ T cells from blood. The TCR was taken from a man between 18 and 29 years old in good health. CDR3 sequence reads: CASSEALRNQPQHF. The CDR3 bases are TGTGCCAGCAGTGAAGCGTTGAGGAATCAGCCCCAGCATTTT.